Given below is one T cell receptor beta chain in context. The CDR3 carries no conserved terminal phenylalanine or tryptophan, so it likely arises from a read error. Because the CDR3's place on the DNA is in doubt, the DNA is left out and the CDR3 is given as listed by TCRdb. Clones were read by immunoSEQ multiplex PCR, and TCRdb kept only the in-frame ones, dropping some. The sample lists fewer than 85,000 clones, 90% to 95% seen once, with roughly 1.1% in the top ten. This specimen belongs to a study of T cell changes during pregnancy in multiple sclerosis. The CDR3 extends over 12 residues, inclusive of both ends. Germline V gives CDR1 SGHRS, CDR2 YFSETQ.

This chain links TRBV5-1 with TRBJ2-4; the table gives TRBD1 as D, unverified against the DNA. The material was peripheral blood, obtained in the second trimester of pregnancy. This sequence originates from a female donor with multiple sclerosis, enrolled in a pregnancy study. CDR3 amino acids: CASSGGRTPEGV.